A single sample gave rise to the 20 T cell receptor beta chains below, sequenced in a study of CD8+ T cells in alopecia areata. RNA was isolated and reverse transcribed to cDNA, the sequencing template. Only in-frame clones appear in the TCRdb table, and some are missing; sequencing was by immunoSEQ multiplex PCR. There are around 210,000 clones in the sample; approximately 53% occur only once, and nearly 5% lies in the top ten. Input material: CD8+ T cells sorted from blood. The source of these receptors is a human donor in good health.

This clone was recorded many times. This chain links TRBV30 with TRBJ1-5; 8 bases are shared with TRBD1. Per the germline V gene, CDR1 is GTSNPN and CDR2 is SVGIG (reference sequence). The V segment lost 4 bases and the J segment 6 bases; nucleotides outside the gene matches: 8. The CDR3 has 14 amino acids. The CDR3 loop reads CAWKTGAESQPQHF. CDR3 nucleotides: TGTGCCTGGAAGACAGGGGCGGAAAGTCAGCCCCAGCATTTT.

The chain is built from TRBV6-1 and TRBJ1-5, with a weak D call TRBD1 (6 bases). Germline CDR1 and CDR2: MNHNS and SASEGT. Trimming took 5 bases from V and 6 from J, leaving 14 bases between them. The CDR3 consists of 14 residues. The CDR3 sequence is CASSPGQPPQPQHF. CDR3 sequence (DNA): TGTGCCAGCAGTCCCGGACAGCCACCTCAGCCCCAGCATTTT.

The chain's CDR3 is CASSGTGGPNTEAFF. The CDR3 DNA is TGTGCCAGCAGCGGAACAGGGGGCCCGAACACTGAAGCTTTCTTT. V is TRBV5-6 and J is TRBJ1-1; 9 bases agree with TRBD1. CDR3 length: 15 amino acids. The J segment lost 1 base and the V segment lost 4 bases, leaving 5 bases of the junction unmatched. Germline CDR1 is SGHDT and CDR2 is YYEEEE.

The genes are TRBV29-1 and TRBJ2-7, with D possibly being TRBD2 (7 bases). The V gene lost 6 bases and the J gene lost 6 bases, with 21 bases spanning the gap. CDR1 is SQVTM, CDR2 ANQGSEA, per germline. This CDR3 is built from 14 residues. DNA of the CDR3: TGCAGCGTAGATCAGACGGGTGCGGGGGCCGAGCAGTACTTC. Amino acids: CSVDQTGAGAEQYF.

The V call is TRBV27, the J call TRBJ1-6, with D possibly being TRBD1 (5 bases). The V gene's germline CDR1 is MNHEY and CDR2 SMNVEV (reference sequence). V was clipped by 8 bases and J by 8 bases, with 13 bases between them. The CDR3 consists of 13 residues. CDR3 sequence (DNA): TGTGCCAGCCGGGTCGGGGGTTATTCACCCCTCCACTTT. Amino acids: CASRVGGYSPLHF.

This clone was counted between two and nine times. V is TRBV4-1 and J is TRBJ2-2, with D unclear. CDR3 length: 12 residues. V lost 0 bases and J 9 bases, leaving 5 bases between the germline ends. From germline, CDR1 is MGHRA and CDR2 YSYEKL. The CDR3 here is CASSQDAWELFF. CDR3 bases: TGCGCCAGCAGCCAAGATGCCTGGGAGCTGTTTTTT.

The chain links TRBV5-4 to TRBJ2-1, with 8 bases lining up with TRBD2. CDR1 and CDR2 from the germline V gene are SGHNT and YYREEE (reference sequence). J was trimmed by 8 bases and V by 1 base; bases with no gene match: 5. CDR3 size: 14 residues. The CDR3 sequence is CASSLTGGPHEQFF. Written as DNA, the CDR3 is TGTGCCAGCAGCTTGACGGGGGGGCCGCATGAGCAGTTCTTC.

V is TRBV6-5 and J is TRBJ2-3; the D is unclear. CDR1 MNHEY and CDR2 SVGAGI come from the germline V gene. V was shortened by 6 bases and J by 2 bases, with 15 bases between the two germline ends. CDR3 size: 15 residues. DNA for the CDR3: TGTGCCAGCAGCCAATCCCAGATTAACACAGATACGCAGTATTTT. Its protein is CASSQSQINTDTQYF.

This clone was recorded a few times. This rearrangement joins TRBV5-6 to TRBJ1-1; D is uncertain. Trimming shortened V by 4 bases and J by 3 bases, and 13 bases separated the two germline ends. Germline loops: CDR1 SGHDT, CDR2 YYEEEE. The CDR3 has 14 amino acids. CDR3 nucleotide sequence: TGTGCCAGCAGCCCGAACGGGTTTGACACTGAAGCTTTCTTT. Amino acids: CASSPNGFDTEAFF. Full variable domain (outside the CDR3, taken from reference TRBV5-6 and TRBJ1-1): DAGVTQSPTHLIKTRGQQVTLRCSPKSGHDTVSWYQQALGQGPQFIFQYYEEEERQRGNFPDRFSGHQFPNYSSELNVNALLLGDSALYLCASSPNGFDTEAFFGQGTRLTVV.

The chain is built from TRBV29-1 and TRBJ2-5; no clear D. Gene TRBJ2-7 matches the end of the DNA better, so the J call may be wrong. Per the germline V gene, CDR1 is SQVTM and CDR2 is ANQGSEA. There are 12 residues in the CDR3. This CDR3 reads CSVEDTPYEQYF. The CDR3 bases are TGCAGCGTTGAAGATACCCCCTACGAGCAGTACTTC.

A few counts support this clone. The chain couples TRBV16 to TRBJ1-5; D is undetermined. CDR1 and CDR2 from the germline V gene are KGHSY and FQNENV. V gave up 4 bases and J gave up 9 bases, with 10 bases separating them. The CDR3 extends over 12 amino acids. The CDR3 is CASSLTLVPQHF. Here the CDR3 DNA reads TGTGCCAGCAGCCTCACCCTTGTGCCCCAGCATTTT.

The chain has TRBV5-1 and TRBJ1-4, with TRBD1 as a possible D gene (6 bases). The CDR3 is 14 residues long. The germline gives CDR1 SGHRS, CDR2 YFSETQ. V shed 5 bases and J shed 3 bases, with 11 bases lying between them. The CDR3 spells CASSLGQSNEKLFF. Here the CDR3 DNA reads TGCGCCAGCAGTCTCGGACAGTCTAATGAAAAACTGTTTTTT.

The V and J genes are TRBV6-5 and TRBJ1-1; weak D call: TRBD1 (5 bases). Trimming removed 7 bases at V and 4 bases at J, with 13 bases between. CDR3 size: 13 residues. The germline gives CDR1 MNHEY, CDR2 SVGAGI. The chain's CDR3 is CASTRLGGTEAFF. The CDR3 DNA follows: TGTGCCAGCACCCGACTCGGGGGCACTGAAGCTTTCTTT.

A few counts support this clone. The chain is built from TRBV29-1 and TRBJ2-3, with 8 bases lining up with TRBD2. Per germline, CDR1 SQVTM and CDR2 ANQGSEA. V was pared by 3 bases and J by 5 bases, with 10 bases of the junction left unmatched. The CDR3 is made up of 15 amino acids. The CDR3 here is CSVDALARGVDTQYF. The CDR3 region has the DNA TGCAGCGTTGATGCACTAGCGCGGGGGGTAGATACGCAGTATTTT.

The chain employs TRBV13 and TRBJ2-7; D could derive from TRBD1 or TRBD2 (5 bases each). Germline loops: CDR1 PRHDT, CDR2 FYEKMQ (reference sequence). This CDR3 is built from 13 residues. Trimming shortened V by 5 bases and J by 2 bases, and 10 bases separated the two germline ends. CDR3 loop: CASSTRGAYEQYF. CDR3 sequence (DNA): TGTGCCAGCAGCACCCGAGGGGCCTACGAGCAGTACTTC.

This chain joins TRBV10-3 and TRBJ2-3; D unclear. Trimming stripped 8 bases from V and 6 bases from J, with 15 bases between. This CDR3 comprises 13 residues. Germline V gene sequence: CDR1 ENHRY, CDR2 SYGVKD. In DNA form, the CDR3 reads TGTGCCATCTCCGAGGTTGTTCTCGATACGCAGTATTTT. Protein: CAISEVVLDTQYF.

CDR3 coding DNA: TGCGCCAGCAGCACCCGGCTAGCGGGCGATGTCAGAGATACGCAGTATTTT. This sequence encodes CASSTRLAGDVRDTQYF. The chain combines TRBV4-1 with TRBJ2-3; 8 nucleotides agree with TRBD2. The V gene end was trimmed by 5 bases and the J gene end by 5 bases; junction bases not matched to a gene: 15. The CDR3 length is 17 residues. Per the germline V gene, CDR1 is MGHRA and CDR2 is YSYEKL.

The rearrangement links TRBV7-3 to TRBJ2-7; D call uncertain. This CDR3 is 13 amino acids long. In germline, CDR1 is SGHTA, CDR2 FQGTGA. The V end was cut by 5 bases, the J end by 0 bases, with 8 bases between. The CDR3 reads CASSPVHSYEQYF. The CDR3 DNA sequence: TGTGCCAGCAGCCCCGTCCACTCCTACGAGCAGTACTTC.

The chain is built from TRBV9 and TRBJ2-2, with unresolved D. CDR3 length: 14 amino acids. The germline gives CDR1 SGDLS, CDR2 YYNGEE. Trimming stripped 1 base from V and 0 bases from J, with 4 bases between. The CDR3 loop is CASSVISNTGELFF. DNA for the CDR3: TGTGCCAGCAGCGTAATCTCGAACACCGGGGAGCTGTTTTTT.

J is TRBJ2-4 and V is TRBV7-2, with D tentatively TRBD1 or TRBD2 (6 bases each). This CDR3 contains 14 residues. The ends were cut back, 5 bases at V and 5 bases at J, with 13 bases in the middle. Germline V gives CDR1 SGHTA, CDR2 FQGNSA. Here the CDR3 reads CASSPTGAQNIQYF. The CDR3 DNA sequence: TGTGCCAGCAGCCCAACGGGGGCTCAAAACATTCAGTACTTC.